This T cell receptor (beta chain) was profiled in a study of blood T cell repertoires in COVID-19. Study summary: The study drew acute and convalescent COVID-19 samples from the United States, Italy and Spain. PBMCs, B-cell-depleted T cells, or T cells were the source of the cDNA or gDNA that made up the material.

CDR1 SGHDT and CDR2 YYEEEE come from the germline V gene. V lost 4 bases to trimming and J lost 3 bases; unmatched junction nucleotides: 7. This CDR3 spans 16 amino acids. In the authors' workflow: Estimation of nucleated cell counts relied on the amplification of reference gene primers. TCRdb's copy holds only in-frame clones and misses some; the assay was immunoSEQ multiplex PCR. That table gives V, J and clone size, and the DNA gave D and trimming. Among about 47,000 clones listed, approximately 90% were seen once. The TCR originated in a man in his fifties or sixties with active COVID-19. This chain links TRBV5-6 with TRBJ2-3; 11 bases map to TRBD2. Source material: peripheral blood. CDR3 in DNA: TGTGCCAGCAGCCCGGACCGACTAGCGGGGACAGATACGCAGTATTTT. Residues: CASSPDRLAGTDTQYF.